Each of the 8 T cell receptor beta chains below was sequenced from the same sample in a study of blood T cells in healthy people across ages. A second about 7 to 11 cycle PCR used barcoded and J-beta primers. TCRdb analysed the 5' RACE reads with MiXCR anew, one entry per CDR3 protein. The sample carries about a million distinct CDR3 sequences, around two fifths recorded once. The sample consisted of blood. The receptors originated from a young man in good health.

This chain uses TRBV7-9 with TRBJ1-1, with D possibly matching TRBD1 (5 bases). The CDR3 covers 11 residues. Germline V gives CDR1 SEHNR, CDR2 FQNEAQ (reference sequence). V was cut by 6 bases and J by 7 bases, with 9 bases left in between. The CDR3: CASSWGIEAFF. The DNA for the CDR3 is TGTGCCAGCAGTTGGGGCATTGAAGCTTTCTTT.

The rearrangement links TRBV5-1 to TRBJ2-3; D is uncertain. With 1 base removed from V and 0 bases from J, the gap between germline ends came to 9 bases. There are 15 residues in the CDR3. Germline CDR1 SGHRS, CDR2 YFSETQ. CDR3 sequence: CASSLSHRSTDTQYF. The CDR3 DNA follows: TGCGCCAGCAGCTTGAGCCACCGAAGCACAGATACGCAGTATTTT.

This clonotype was seen a few times. The gene calls are TRBV9 and TRBJ1-2, with TRBD1 matching 9 bases. The CDR3 is made up of 16 amino acids. Germline V gene data show CDR1 as SGDLS and CDR2 as YYNGEE. Trimming at V came to 4 bases and at J to 2 bases, leaving 9 bases not matched to a gene. The CDR3 is CASSPRDGQGNYGYTF. CDR3 in DNA: TGTGCCAGCAGCCCTCGTGACGGACAGGGGAACTATGGCTACACCTTC.

The rearrangement uses TRBV6-5 and TRBJ2-5, with D tentatively TRBD2 (5 bases). The DNA matches TRBJ2-7 better at its end, which makes the J call doubtful. CDR3 size: 15 residues. In germline, CDR1 is MNHEY, CDR2 SVGAGI. The CDR3 DNA sequence: TGTGCCAGCAGGGCCACTCAAGGTGGGAGCTACGAGCAGTACTTC. Protein product: CASRATQGGSYEQYF.

The chain couples TRBV21-1 to TRBJ1-2. TRBV21-1 is designated a pseudogene. This CDR3 is 12 amino acids long. The CDR3 DNA reads TGTGCCAGCAGCCCTCCTTTTTATGGCTACACCTTC. It is translated as CASSPPFYGYTF.

V is TRBV2 and J is TRBJ1-6; D is unresolved. Germline CDR1 reads SNHLY; CDR2 reads FYNNEI. The CDR3 runs to 13 residues. The V end was cut by 6 bases, the J end by 4 bases, with 7 bases between. Here the CDR3 DNA reads TGTGCCAGCAGGTTACAGTATAATTCACCCCTCCACTTT. It is translated as CASRLQYNSPLHF.

The DNA for the CDR3 is TGTGCCAGCAGCCCCTCCTCGGATTCACCCCTCCACTTT. It yields the protein CASSPSSDSPLHF. The chain has TRBV7-9 and TRBJ1-6; D not resolved. CDR1 and CDR2 (germline): SEHNR, FQNEAQ (reference sequence). Trimming stripped 5 bases from V and 8 bases from J, with 10 bases between. CDR3 length: 13 amino acids.

This chain connects TRBV29-1 to TRBJ2-3; D might be TRBD2 (6 bases). CDR1 and CDR2 from the germline V gene are SQVTM and ANQGSEA. With 3 bases removed from V and 4 bases from J, the gap between germline ends came to 8 bases. The CDR3 spans 12 residues. CDR3 protein: CSVDPGADTQYF. In nucleotides, the CDR3 is TGCAGCGTTGATCCGGGGGCAGATACGCAGTATTTT.